Listed below are T cell receptor beta chains from one sample, sequenced in a study of cytomegalovirus exposure and HLA in healthy donors. The data were produced by immunoSEQ multiplex PCR, yet TCRdb's version contains in-frame clones alone and is incomplete. This sample yields around 150,000 clones, of which 79% are seen a single time; roughly 6.8% belongs to the top ten. Sequencing was done on a sample of PBMCs. Receptor source: a man in his fifties or sixties in good health and CMV-seropositive. CDR3s include the opening cysteine and the closing phenylalanine or tryptophan. A D gene is named only where the DNA matches it firmly. A row's size may be missing; if present it is once, few, many or a size class.

J gene,clone size,D gene,V gene,CDR3 DNA,CDR3 protein
TRBJ2-7,NA,NA,TRBV11-2,TGTGCCAGCAGCTTAGATCCTAGCGCCTACGAGCAGTACTTC,CASSLDPSAYEQYF
TRBJ2-5,NA,TRBD2,TRBV28,TGTGCCAGCAGTTCTAGCGGGGGCCAAGAGACCCAGTACTTC,CASSSSGGQETQYF
TRBJ2-3,NA,TRBD1,TRBV6-5,TGTGCCAGCAGTCCCCCCCCGGGACAGACGCAGTATTTT,CASSPPPGQTQYF
TRBJ1-2,NA,NA,TRBV27,TGTGCCAGCAGTTACCAAATCAGGGGAAGTACTAACTATGGCTACACCTTC,CASSYQIRGSTNYGYTF
TRBJ2-3,NA,TRBD1,TRBV11-1,TGTGCCAGCACCCGGGACAGGGCGACAGATACGCAGTATTTT,CASTRDRATDTQYF
TRBJ2-1,NA,TRBD1,TRBV5-4,TGTGCCAGCAGCACCTCACAGGGGGCGTCCTACAATGAGCAGTTCTTC,CASSTSQGASYNEQFF
TRBJ2-3,NA,TRBD2,TRBV9,TGTGCCAGCAGCGTAGATTATGGCGGGAGCGGGGAAGATACGCAGTATTTT,CASSVDYGGSGEDTQYF
TRBJ1-2,few,NA,TRBV27,TGTGCCAGCAGGTCGCCTAGGGAGGTTACTAACTATGGCTACACCTTC,CASRSPREVTNYGYTF
TRBJ2-7,NA,TRBD2,TRBV5-1,TGCGCCAGCAGGCCCGCGGGGGGGGGCTCCTACGAGCAGTACTTC,CASRPAGGGSYEQYF
TRBJ1-6,NA,NA,TRBV9,TGTGCCAGCACCAACAATTACTCACCCCTCCACTTT,CASTNNYSPLHF
TRBJ2-1,once,NA,TRBV28,TGTGCCAGCAGTTTATCCGCGACTATTCGGGAGCAGTTCTTC,CASSLSATIREQFF
TRBJ2-3,NA,NA,TRBV28,TGTGCCAGCAGTCCCGGACTGGCGGCGGGGGATACGCAGTATTTT,CASSPGLAAGDTQYF
TRBJ2-7,few,TRBD2,TRBV6-6,TGTGCCAGCAGTTCCCAGACTAGCGGGAGCTACGAGCAGTACTTC,CASSSQTSGSYEQYF
TRBJ2-1,NA,TRBD2,TRBV7-3,TGTGCCAGCAGCTTATCTAGCGGGAGCTACAATGAGCAGTTCTTC,CASSLSSGSYNEQFF
TRBJ2-2,NA,NA,TRBV5-1,TGCGCCAGCAGCACCCTCGACAGAAACACCGGGGAGCTGTTTTTT,CASSTLDRNTGELFF
TRBJ1-1,NA,TRBD1,TRBV10-3,TGTGCCATCAGTGAGGGACTTGACAGGGGGCAAACTGAAGCTTTCTTT,CAISEGLDRGQTEAFF
TRBJ1-2,NA,TRBD1,TRBV10-3,TGTGCCATCAGTGATCCCCTGGGACAGGGTACGGGCTACACCTTC,CAISDPLGQGTGYTF
TRBJ1-2,NA,TRBD1,TRBV6-1,TGTGCCAGCAGACCAGCGTCGGACAGGGAGGGCTACACCTTC,CASRPASDREGYTF
TRBJ2-1,NA,TRBD2,TRBV7-8,TGTGCCAGCAGCTTAGCGCTGCGGGGTCGACTAGCTAATGATGAGCAGTTCTTC,CASSLALRGRLANDEQFF
TRBJ2-1,NA,TRBD1,TRBV10-2,TGCGCCAGCAGTGAGTCGTGGGACAGGGGTAATGAGCAGTTCTTC,CASSESWDRGNEQFF
TRBJ2-1,NA,TRBD1,TRBV27,TGTGCCAGCAGACTATTCCGGGACAGGGCAAACAATGAGCAGTTCTTC,CASRLFRDRANNEQFF
TRBJ2-4,NA,NA,TRBV28,TGTGCCAGCAGAACCCCCAGCGGGAACATTCAGTACTTC,CASRTPSGNIQYF
TRBJ2-5,NA,NA,TRBV15,TGTGCCACCAGCAGAGGGCCGGGTCAAGAGACCCAGTACTTC,CATSRGPGQETQYF
TRBJ1-1,NA,NA,TRBV6-1,TGTGCCAGCAGATTGAGGGAAGCTTTCTTT,CASRLREAFF
TRBJ2-1,NA,NA,TRBV6-5,TGTGCCAGCAGTTACTCCCAGCGAGCCTACAATGAGCAGTTCTTC,CASSYSQRAYNEQFF
TRBJ2-3,once,TRBD2,TRBV27,TGTGCCAGCAGCCCAACTAGCGGGAGGGCCTCAGATACGCAGTATTTT,CASSPTSGRASDTQYF
TRBJ1-1,once,TRBD1,TRBV5-1,TGCGCCAGCAGCCGGGGACAGGCTTTGAACACTGAAGCTTTCTTT,CASSRGQALNTEAFF
TRBJ2-7,NA,TRBD1,TRBV27,TGTGCCAGCAGTTTACAGTCCGAGGGGGCTTACTACGAGCAGTACTTC,CASSLQSEGAYYEQYF
TRBJ1-2,NA,NA,TRBV5-1,TGCGCCAGCAGCTTGCGTCCCGGTGACTATGGCTACACCTTC,CASSLRPGDYGYTF
TRBJ1-1,NA,NA,TRBV29-1,TGCAGCGTGGGGGGGATCAACACTGAAGCTTTCTTT,CSVGGINTEAFF
TRBJ2-1,few,TRBD2,TRBV5-4,TGTGCCAGCAGCTTGGCGTCAGCGGGAGGGCCGTACAATGAGCAGTTCTTC,CASSLASAGGPYNEQFF
TRBJ1-1,NA,NA,TRBV7-8,TGTGCCAGCAGCACGGGGGACACTGAAGCTTTCTTT,CASSTGDTEAFF
TRBJ2-1,NA,NA,TRBV30,TGTGCCTGGAGTCCGCAGGGCTATGAGCAGTTCTTC,CAWSPQGYEQFF
TRBJ2-3,NA,NA,TRBV14,TGTGCCAGCAGCCCCCGGGATCGCACAGATACGCAGTATTTT,CASSPRDRTDTQYF
TRBJ2-5,NA,TRBD2,TRBV2,TGTGCCAGCAGCGAGGGGGCTAGCGGGGGTCAAGAGACCCAGTACTTC,CASSEGASGGQETQYF
TRBJ2-5,NA,NA,TRBV6-5,TGTGCCACCTTGGCTGGTCCCGAGACCCAGTACTTC,CATLAGPETQYF
TRBJ2-3,NA,NA,TRBV13,TGTGCCAGCAGCTCCCAGACAGGCCCGGGTACGCAGTATTTT,CASSSQTGPGTQYF
TRBJ1-5,NA,TRBD1,TRBV4-1,TGCGCCAGCAGCCAATCGATGGGACAGGAGGGACAGCCCCAGCATTTT,CASSQSMGQEGQPQHF
TRBJ1-5,few,NA,TRBV30,TGTGCCTGGAGTCGCAGGGATGAGCCCCAGCATTTT,CAWSRRDEPQHF
TRBJ2-4,once,TRBD1,TRBV6-5,TGTGCCACGGACAGGGTTAAAAACATTCAGTACTTC,CATDRVKNIQYF
TRBJ2-7,NA,TRBD2,TRBV7-8,TGTGCCAGCAGCTTAGTAGCGGGGCCCTACGAGCAGTACTTC,CASSLVAGPYEQYF
TRBJ2-5,NA,TRBD2,TRBV5-1,TGCGCCAGCAGCGCGACTAGCGGGTGGGGAGAGACCCAGTACTTC,CASSATSGWGETQYF
TRBJ2-2,NA,NA,TRBV29-1,TGCAGCGTTGAACCCCTAGTCGGGGAGCTGTTTTTT,CSVEPLVGELFF
TRBJ2-7,once,NA,TRBV18,TGTGCCAGCTCACCAGACACCCTCGGAGGGTACGAGCAGTACTTC,CASSPDTLGGYEQYF
TRBJ2-5,NA,NA,TRBV6-5,TGTGCCAGCAGTTACTCGAGGGGGGGCAGAGAGACCCAGTACTTC,CASSYSRGGRETQYF